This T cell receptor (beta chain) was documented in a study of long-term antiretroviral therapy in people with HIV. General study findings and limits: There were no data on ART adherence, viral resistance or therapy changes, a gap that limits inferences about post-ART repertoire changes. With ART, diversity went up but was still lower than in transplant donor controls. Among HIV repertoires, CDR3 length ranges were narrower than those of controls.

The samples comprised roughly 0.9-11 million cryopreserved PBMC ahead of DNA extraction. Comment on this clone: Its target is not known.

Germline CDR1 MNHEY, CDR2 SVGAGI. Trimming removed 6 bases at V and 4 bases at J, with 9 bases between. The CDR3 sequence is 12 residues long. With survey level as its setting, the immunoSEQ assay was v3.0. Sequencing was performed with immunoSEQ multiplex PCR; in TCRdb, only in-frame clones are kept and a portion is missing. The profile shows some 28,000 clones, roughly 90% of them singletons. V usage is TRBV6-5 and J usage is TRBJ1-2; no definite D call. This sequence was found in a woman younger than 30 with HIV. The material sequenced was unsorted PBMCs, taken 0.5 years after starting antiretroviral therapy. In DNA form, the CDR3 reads TGTGCCAGCAGAGAGCCAGGCTATGGCTACACCTTC. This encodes CASREPGYGYTF.